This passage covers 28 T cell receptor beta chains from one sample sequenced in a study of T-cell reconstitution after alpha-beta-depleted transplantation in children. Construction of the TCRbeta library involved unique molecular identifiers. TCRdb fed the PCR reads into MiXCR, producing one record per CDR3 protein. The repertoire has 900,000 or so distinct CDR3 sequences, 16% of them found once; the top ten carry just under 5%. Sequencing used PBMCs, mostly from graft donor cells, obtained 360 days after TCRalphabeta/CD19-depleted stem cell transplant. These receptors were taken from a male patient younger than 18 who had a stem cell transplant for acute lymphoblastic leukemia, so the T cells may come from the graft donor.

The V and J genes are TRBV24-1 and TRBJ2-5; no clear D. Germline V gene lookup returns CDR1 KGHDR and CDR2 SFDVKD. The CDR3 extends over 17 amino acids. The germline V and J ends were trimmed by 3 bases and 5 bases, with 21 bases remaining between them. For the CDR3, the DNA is TGTGCCACCAGTGATCCGGGCAGGACCGGATTAGAGGAGACCCAGTACTTC. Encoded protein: CATSDPGRTGLEETQYF.

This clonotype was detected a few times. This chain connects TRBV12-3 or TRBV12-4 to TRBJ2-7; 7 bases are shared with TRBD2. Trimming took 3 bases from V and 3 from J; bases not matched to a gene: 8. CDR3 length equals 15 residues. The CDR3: CASSFVGGRDYEQYF. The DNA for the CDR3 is TGTGCCAGCAGTTTTGTCGGCGGGAGAGACTACGAGCAGTACTTC.

CDR3 DNA: TGTGCCACCTCGGAGCGGCATAATTCACCCCTCCACTTT. Protein product: CATSERHNSPLHF. The rearrangement uses TRBV10-3 and TRBJ1-6; D ambiguous. Deletions cut 10 bases from V and 5 bases from J, with 12 bases between. Germline V lookup: CDR1 ENHRY, CDR2 SYGVKD. This CDR3 spans 13 amino acids.

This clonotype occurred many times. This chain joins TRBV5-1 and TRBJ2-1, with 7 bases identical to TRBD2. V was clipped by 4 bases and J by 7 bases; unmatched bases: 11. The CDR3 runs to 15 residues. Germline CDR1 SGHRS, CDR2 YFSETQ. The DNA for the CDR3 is TGCGCCAGCAGCGGACTGGCGGGAGTAGTTAATGAGCAGTTCTTC. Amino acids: CASSGLAGVVNEQFF.

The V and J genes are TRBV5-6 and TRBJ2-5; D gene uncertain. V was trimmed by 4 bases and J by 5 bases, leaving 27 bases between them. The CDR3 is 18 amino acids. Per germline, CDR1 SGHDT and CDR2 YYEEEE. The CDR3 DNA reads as TGTGCCAGCAGCCCCCTAAGGGTTAACTTAAGGGCCAGGGAGACCCAGTACTTC. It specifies CASSPLRVNLRARETQYF.

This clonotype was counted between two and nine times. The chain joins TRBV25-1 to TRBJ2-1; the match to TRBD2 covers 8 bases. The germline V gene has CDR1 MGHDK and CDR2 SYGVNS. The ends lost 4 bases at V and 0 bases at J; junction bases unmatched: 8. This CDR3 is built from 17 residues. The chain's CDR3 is CASSGYRLASSYNEQFF. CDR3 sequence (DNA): TGTGCCAGCAGTGGCTATCGACTAGCGTCCTCCTACAATGAGCAGTTCTTC.

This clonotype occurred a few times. CDR3 nucleotides: TGCAGTGCACTGACGGGGGGCTCTTGGGGTAATGAGCAGTTCTTC. Its translation is CSALTGGSWGNEQFF. The genes are TRBV20-1 and TRBJ2-1; maybe TRBD2 (7 bases). The germline V gene has CDR1 DFQATT and CDR2 SNEGSKA (reference sequence). The V and J ends lost 6 bases and 7 bases respectively, with 22 bases between them. The CDR3 extends over 15 amino acids.

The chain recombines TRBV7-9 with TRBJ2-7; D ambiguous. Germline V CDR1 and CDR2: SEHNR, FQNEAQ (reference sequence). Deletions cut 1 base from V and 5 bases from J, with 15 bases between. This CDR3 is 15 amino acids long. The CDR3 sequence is CASSLEVGSHNEQYF. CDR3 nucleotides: TGTGCCAGCAGCTTAGAGGTAGGGTCTCATAACGAGCAGTACTTC.

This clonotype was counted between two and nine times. Written as DNA, the CDR3 is TGCAGCGCCGGGACCCTTTATGGCTACACCTTC. Translating gives CSAGTLYGYTF. The rearrangement links TRBV29-1 to TRBJ1-2; D is possibly TRBD1 (5 bases). In germline, CDR1 is SQVTM, CDR2 ANQGSEA. This CDR3 region has 11 residues. Trimming pared 7 bases from V and 5 bases from J, leaving 11 bases between.

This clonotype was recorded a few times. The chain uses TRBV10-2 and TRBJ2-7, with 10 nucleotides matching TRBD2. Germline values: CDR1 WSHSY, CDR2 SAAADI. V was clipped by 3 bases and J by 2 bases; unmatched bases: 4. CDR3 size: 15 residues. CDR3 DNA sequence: TGCGCCAGCAGTGAAACTAGCGGGGCGCCCTACGAGCAGTACTTC. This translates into CASSETSGAPYEQYF.

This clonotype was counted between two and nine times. In DNA form, the CDR3 reads TGTGCCAGCAGTTTCCTTCAGGGGGTCACTGAAGCTTTCTTT. It yields the protein CASSFLQGVTEAFF. The V and J genes are TRBV12-3 or TRBV12-4 and TRBJ1-1; 7 nucleotides line up with TRBD1. The CDR3 covers 14 residues. With V trimmed by 3 bases and J by 4 bases, 5 bases remained unmatched.

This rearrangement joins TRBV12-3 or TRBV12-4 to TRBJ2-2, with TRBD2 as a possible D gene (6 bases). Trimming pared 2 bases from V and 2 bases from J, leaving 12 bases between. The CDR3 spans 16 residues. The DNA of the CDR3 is TGTGCCAGCAGTTTACTCCCGGGGGATAACACCGGGGAGCTGTTTTTT. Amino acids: CASSLLPGDNTGELFF.

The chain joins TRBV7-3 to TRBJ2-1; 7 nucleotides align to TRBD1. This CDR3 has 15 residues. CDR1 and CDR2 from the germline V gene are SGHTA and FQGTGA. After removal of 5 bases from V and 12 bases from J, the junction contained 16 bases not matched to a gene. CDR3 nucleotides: TGTGCCAGCAGCCCCTACCTAACAGGGGCAAGGGGGCAGTTCTTC. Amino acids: CASSPYLTGARGQFF.

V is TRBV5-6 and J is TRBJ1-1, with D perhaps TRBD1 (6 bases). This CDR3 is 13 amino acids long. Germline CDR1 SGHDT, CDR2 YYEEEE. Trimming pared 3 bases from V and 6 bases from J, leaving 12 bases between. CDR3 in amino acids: CASSSQGISEAFF. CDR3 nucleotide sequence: TGTGCCAGCAGCTCACAGGGAATCTCTGAAGCTTTCTTT.

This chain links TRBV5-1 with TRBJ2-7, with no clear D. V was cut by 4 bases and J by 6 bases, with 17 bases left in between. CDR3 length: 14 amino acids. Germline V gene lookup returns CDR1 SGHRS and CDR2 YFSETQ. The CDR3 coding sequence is TGCGCCAGCAGCCTGGATTTTGATGTCCGCGAGCAGTACTTC. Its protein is CASSLDFDVREQYF.

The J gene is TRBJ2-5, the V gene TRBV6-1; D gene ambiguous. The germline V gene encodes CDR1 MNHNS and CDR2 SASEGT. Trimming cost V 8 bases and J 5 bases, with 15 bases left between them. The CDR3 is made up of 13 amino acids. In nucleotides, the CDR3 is TGTGCCAGCGTAACCGGAGTTTGGGAGACCCAGTACTTC. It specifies CASVTGVWETQYF.

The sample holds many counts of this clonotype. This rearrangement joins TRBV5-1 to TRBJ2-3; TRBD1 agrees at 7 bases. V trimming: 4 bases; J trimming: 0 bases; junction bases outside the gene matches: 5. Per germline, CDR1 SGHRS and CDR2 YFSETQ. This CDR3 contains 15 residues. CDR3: CASSTRQGSTDTQYF. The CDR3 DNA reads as TGCGCCAGCAGCACCCGACAGGGTAGCACAGATACGCAGTATTTT.

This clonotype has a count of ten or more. The CDR3 bases are TGCGCCAGCAGCTGGAGGAGCTCTGGAAACACCATATATTTT. Its protein is CASSWRSSGNTIYF. This chain uses TRBV5-1 with TRBJ1-3, with D uncertain. The V gene's germline CDR1 is SGHRS and CDR2 YFSETQ. This CDR3 region has 14 residues. Between the trimmed V and J ends, which lost 3 bases and 0 bases, there was a span of 7 bases.

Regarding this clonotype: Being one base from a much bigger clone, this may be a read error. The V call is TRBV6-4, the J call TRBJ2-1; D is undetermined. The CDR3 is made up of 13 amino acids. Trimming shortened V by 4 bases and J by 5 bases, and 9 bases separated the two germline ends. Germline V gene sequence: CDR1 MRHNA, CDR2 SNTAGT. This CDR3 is CASSGLTHNEQFF. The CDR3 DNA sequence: TGTGCCAGCAGTGGTCTGACTCACAATGAGCAGTTCTTC.

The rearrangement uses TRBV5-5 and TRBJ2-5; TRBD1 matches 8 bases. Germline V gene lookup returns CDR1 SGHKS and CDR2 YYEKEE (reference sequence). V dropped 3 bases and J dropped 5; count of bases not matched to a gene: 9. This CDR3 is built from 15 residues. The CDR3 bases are TGTGCCAGCAGCTGGGGACAGGTTCAGTGGGAGACCCAGTACTTC. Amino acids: CASSWGQVQWETQYF.

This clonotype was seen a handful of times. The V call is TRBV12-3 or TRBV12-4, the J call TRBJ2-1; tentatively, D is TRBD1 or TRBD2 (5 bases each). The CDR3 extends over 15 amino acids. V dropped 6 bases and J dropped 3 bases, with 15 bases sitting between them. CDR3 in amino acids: CASSWGYSYYNEQFF. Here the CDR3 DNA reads TGTGCCAGCAGCTGGGGGTACAGTTACTACAATGAGCAGTTCTTC.

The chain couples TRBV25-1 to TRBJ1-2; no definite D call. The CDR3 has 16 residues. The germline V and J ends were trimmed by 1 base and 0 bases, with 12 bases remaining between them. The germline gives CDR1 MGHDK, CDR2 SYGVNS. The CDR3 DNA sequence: TGTGCCAGCAGTGAATGGACGGGAGCATCTAACTATGGCTACACCTTC. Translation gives CASSEWTGASNYGYTF.

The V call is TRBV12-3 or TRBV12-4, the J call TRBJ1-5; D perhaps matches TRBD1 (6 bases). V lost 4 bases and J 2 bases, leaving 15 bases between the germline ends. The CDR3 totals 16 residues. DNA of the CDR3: TGTGCCAGCAGTTCTACAGGGCCAAGGGGCAATCAGCCCCAGCATTTT. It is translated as CASSSTGPRGNQPQHF.

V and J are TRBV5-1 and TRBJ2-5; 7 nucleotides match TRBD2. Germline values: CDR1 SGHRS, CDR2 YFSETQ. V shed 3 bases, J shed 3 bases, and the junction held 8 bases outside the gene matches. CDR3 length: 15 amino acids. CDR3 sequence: CASSSLWGGEETQYF. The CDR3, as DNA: TGCGCCAGCAGCTCACTTTGGGGGGGAGAAGAGACCCAGTACTTC.

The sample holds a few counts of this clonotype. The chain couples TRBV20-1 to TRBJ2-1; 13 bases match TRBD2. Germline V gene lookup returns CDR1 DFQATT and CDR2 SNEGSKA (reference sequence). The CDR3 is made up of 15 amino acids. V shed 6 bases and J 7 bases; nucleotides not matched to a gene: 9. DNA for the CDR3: TGCAGTGCGCTTAAGGGACTAGCGGGAAGAAATGAGCAGTTCTTC. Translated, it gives CSALKGLAGRNEQFF.

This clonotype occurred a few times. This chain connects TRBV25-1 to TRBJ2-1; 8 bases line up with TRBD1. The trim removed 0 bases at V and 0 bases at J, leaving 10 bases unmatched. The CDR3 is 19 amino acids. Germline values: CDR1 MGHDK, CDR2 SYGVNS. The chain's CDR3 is CASSEYRRTGWSSYNEQFF. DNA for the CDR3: TGTGCCAGCAGTGAATATAGGAGGACAGGGTGGAGCTCCTACAATGAGCAGTTCTTC.

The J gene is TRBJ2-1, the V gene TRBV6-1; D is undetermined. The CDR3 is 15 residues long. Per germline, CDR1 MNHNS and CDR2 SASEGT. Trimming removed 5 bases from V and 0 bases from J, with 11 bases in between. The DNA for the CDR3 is TGTGCCAGCAGTACCCTTCCCCTCTCCTACAATGAGCAGTTCTTC. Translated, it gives CASSTLPLSYNEQFF.

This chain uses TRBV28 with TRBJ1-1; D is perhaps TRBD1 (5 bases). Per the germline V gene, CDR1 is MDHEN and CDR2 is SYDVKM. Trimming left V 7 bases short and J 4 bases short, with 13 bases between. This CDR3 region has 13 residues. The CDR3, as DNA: TGTGCCAGCACTGTCAGGGTAAGCACTGAAGCTTTCTTT. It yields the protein CASTVRVSTEAFF.